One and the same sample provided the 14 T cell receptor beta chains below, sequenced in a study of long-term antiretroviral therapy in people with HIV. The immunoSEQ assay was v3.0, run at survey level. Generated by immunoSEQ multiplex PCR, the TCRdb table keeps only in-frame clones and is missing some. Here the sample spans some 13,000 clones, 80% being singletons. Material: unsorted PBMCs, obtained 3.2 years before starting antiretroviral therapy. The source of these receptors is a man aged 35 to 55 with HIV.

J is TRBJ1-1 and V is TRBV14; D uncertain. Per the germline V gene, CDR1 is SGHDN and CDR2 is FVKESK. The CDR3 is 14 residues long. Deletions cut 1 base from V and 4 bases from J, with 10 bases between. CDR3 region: CASSQATGFTEAFF. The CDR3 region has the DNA TGTGCCAGCAGCCAAGCGACGGGGTTCACTGAAGCTTTCTTT.

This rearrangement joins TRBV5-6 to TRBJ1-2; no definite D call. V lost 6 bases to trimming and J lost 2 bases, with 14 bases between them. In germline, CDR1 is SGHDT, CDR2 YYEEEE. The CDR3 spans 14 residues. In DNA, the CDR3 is TGTGCCAGCACCCGACGGTTGTCGAACTATGGCTACACCTTC. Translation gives CASTRRLSNYGYTF. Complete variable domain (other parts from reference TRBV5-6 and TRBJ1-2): DAGVTQSPTHLIKTRGQQVTLRCSPKSGHDTVSWYQQALGQGPQFIFQYYEEEERQRGNFPDRFSGHQFPNYSSELNVNALLLGDSALYLCASTRRLSNYGYTFGSGTRLTVV.

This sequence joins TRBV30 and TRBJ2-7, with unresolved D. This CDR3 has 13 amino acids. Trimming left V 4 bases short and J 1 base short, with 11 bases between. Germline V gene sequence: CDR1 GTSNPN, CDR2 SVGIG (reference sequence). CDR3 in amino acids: CAWNRYPSYEQYF. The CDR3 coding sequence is TGTGCCTGGAACCGATATCCTTCCTACGAGCAGTACTTC.

The chain's CDR3 is CASSLETGEETQYF. The CDR3 DNA sequence: TGTGCCAGCAGCTTAGAGACAGGGGAAGAGACCCAGTACTTC. The chain carries TRBV13 and TRBJ2-5; the match to TRBD1 covers 8 bases. The length of the CDR3 is 14 residues. J was trimmed by 3 bases and V by 1 base; bases with no gene match: 1. Germline-derived CDR1 and CDR2 are PRHDT and FYEKMQ (reference sequence).

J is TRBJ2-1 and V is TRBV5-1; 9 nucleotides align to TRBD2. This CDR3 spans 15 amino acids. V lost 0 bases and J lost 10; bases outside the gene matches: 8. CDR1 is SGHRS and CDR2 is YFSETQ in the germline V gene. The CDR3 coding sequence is TGCGCCAGCAGCTTGGAACTAGCGGGCCGCGGGGAGCAGTTCTTC. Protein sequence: CASSLELAGRGEQFF.

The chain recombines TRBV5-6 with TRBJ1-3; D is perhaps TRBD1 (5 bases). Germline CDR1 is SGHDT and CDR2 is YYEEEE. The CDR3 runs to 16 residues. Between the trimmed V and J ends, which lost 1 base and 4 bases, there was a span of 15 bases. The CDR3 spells CASSLSGGDEGNTIYF. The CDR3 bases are TGTGCCAGCAGCTTGTCGGGGGGGGATGAAGGAAACACCATATATTTT.

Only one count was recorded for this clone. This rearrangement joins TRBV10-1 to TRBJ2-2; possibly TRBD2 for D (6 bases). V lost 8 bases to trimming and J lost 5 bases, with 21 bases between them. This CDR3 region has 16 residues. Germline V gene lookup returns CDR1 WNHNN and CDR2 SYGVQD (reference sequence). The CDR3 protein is CASAPRGAAGTGELFF. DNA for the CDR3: TGCGCCAGCGCCCCTCGGGGAGCGGCGGGGACCGGGGAGCTGTTTTTT.

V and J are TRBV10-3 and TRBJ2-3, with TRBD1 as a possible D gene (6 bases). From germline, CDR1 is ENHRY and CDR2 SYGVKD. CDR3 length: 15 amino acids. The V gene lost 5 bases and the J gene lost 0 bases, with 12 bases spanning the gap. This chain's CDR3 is CAISLTDSSTDTQYF. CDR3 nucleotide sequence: TGTGCCATCAGTCTTACGGACAGTAGCACAGATACGCAGTATTTT.

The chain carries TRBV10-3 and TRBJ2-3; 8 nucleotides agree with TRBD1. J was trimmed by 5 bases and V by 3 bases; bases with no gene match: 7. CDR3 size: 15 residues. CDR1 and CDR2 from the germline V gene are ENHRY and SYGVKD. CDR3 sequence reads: CAISDVDRAGDTQYF. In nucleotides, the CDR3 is TGTGCCATCAGTGATGTGGACAGGGCGGGAGATACGCAGTATTTT.

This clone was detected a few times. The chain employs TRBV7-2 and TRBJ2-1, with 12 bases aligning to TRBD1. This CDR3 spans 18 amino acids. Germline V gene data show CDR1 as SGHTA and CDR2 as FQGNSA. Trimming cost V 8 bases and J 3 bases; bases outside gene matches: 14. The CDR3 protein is CASRRGTGGAYYYNEQFF. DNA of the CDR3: TGTGCCAGCCGACGGGGGACAGGGGGCGCTTATTACTACAATGAGCAGTTCTTC.

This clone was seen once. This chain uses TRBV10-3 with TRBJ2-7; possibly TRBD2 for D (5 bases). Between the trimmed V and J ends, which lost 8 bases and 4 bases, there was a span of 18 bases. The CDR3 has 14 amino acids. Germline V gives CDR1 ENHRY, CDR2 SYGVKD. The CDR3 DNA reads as TGTGCCATCGCAGGCATGAGAGGGAATTACGAGCAGTACTTC. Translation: CAIAGMRGNYEQYF.

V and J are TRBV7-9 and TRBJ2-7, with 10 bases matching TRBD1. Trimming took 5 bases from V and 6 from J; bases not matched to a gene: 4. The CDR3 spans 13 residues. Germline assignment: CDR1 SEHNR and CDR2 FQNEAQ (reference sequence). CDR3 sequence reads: CASSPRDRGEQYF. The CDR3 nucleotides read TGTGCCAGCAGCCCCCGGGACAGGGGCGAGCAGTACTTC.

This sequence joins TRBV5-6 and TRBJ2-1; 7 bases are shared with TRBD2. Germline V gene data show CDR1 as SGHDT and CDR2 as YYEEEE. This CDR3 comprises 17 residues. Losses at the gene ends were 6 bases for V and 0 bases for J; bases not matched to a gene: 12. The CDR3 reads CASTLGGRGTSYNEQFF. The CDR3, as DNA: TGTGCCAGCACCCTTGGCGGGCGGGGGACCTCCTACAATGAGCAGTTCTTC.

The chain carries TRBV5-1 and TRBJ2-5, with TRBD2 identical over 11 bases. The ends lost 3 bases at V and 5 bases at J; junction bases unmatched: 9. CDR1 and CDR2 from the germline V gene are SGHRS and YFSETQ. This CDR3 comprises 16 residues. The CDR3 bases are TGCGCCAGCAGCTCACCGGGACTAGCGGCGGACGAGACCCAGTACTTC. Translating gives CASSSPGLAADETQYF.